The text below deals with one T cell receptor (beta chain). The data are from a study of OX40 agonist ivuxolimab in advanced cancers. The overall study: The patients' treatment was ivuxolimab, an agonistic anti-OX40 (CD134) antibody. A history of anti-PD-1, anti-PD-L1 or anti-CTLA-4 therapy was acceptable, and approximately 40% had some.

Libraries were prepared by immunoSEQ multiplex PCR; TCRdb keeps only in-frame clonotypes and omits some of them. The sample yields under 65,000 clones, 91% seen once. Sequencing used CD4+ or CD8+ T cells sorted from blood, obtained in a trial of the OX40 agonist ivuxolimab. This clonotype originated in an adult with an advanced solid tumor such as melanoma, head and neck, liver or kidney cancer.

CDR3 amino acids: CASSELAGVGETQYF. CDR3 DNA: TGTGCCAGCAGTGAACTAGCGGGGGTTGGAGAGACCCAGTACTTC. This chain connects TRBV25-1 to TRBJ2-5, with 10 bases fitting TRBD2. V lost 2 bases to trimming and J lost 4 bases; unmatched junction nucleotides: 4. The CDR3 covers 15 residues. Germline loops: CDR1 MGHDK, CDR2 SYGVNS.